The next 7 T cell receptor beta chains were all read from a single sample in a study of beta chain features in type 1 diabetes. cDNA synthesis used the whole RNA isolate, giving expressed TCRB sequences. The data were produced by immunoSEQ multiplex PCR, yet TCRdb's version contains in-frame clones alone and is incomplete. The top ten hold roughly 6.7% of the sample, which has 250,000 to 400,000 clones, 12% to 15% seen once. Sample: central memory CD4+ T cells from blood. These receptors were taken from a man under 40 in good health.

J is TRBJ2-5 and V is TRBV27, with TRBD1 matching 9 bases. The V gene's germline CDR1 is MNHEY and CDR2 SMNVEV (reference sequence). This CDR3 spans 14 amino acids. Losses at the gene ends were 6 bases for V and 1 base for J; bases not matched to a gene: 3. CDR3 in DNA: TGTGCCAGCAGCAGGACAGGGGCCCAAGAGACCCAGTACTTC. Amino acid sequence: CASSRTGAQETQYF.

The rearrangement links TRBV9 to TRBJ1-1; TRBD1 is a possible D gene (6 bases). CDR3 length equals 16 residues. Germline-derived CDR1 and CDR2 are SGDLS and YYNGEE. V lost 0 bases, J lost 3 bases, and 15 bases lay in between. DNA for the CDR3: TGTGCCAGCAGCGTAGATCCACACAGGGTGGACACTGAAGCTTTCTTT. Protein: CASSVDPHRVDTEAFF. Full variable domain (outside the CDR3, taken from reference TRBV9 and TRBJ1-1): DSGVTQTPKHLITATGQRVTLRCSPRSGDLSVYWYQQSLDQGLQFLIQYYNGEERAKGNILERFSAQQFPDLHSELNLSSLELGDSALYFCASSVDPHRVDTEAFFGQGTRLTVV.

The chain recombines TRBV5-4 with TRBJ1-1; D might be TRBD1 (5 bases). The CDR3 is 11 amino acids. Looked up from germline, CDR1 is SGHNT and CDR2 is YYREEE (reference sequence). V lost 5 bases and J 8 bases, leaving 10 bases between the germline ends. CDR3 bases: TGTGCCAGCAGGGGACGGGGGGAAGCTTTCTTT. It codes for CASRGRGEAFF. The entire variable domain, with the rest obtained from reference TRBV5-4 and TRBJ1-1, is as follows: ETGVTQSPTHLIKTRGQQVTLRCSSQSGHNTVSWYQQALGQGPQFIFQYYREEENGRGNFPPRFSGLQFPNYSSELNVNALELDDSALYLCASRGRGEAFFGQGTRLTVV.

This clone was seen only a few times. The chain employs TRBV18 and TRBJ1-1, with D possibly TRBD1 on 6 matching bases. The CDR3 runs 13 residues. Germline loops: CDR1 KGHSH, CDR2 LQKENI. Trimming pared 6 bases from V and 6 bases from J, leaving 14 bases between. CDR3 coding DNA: TGTGCCAGCTCGCCCAAACAGGGCGCTGAAGCTTTCTTT. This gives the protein CASSPKQGAEAFF. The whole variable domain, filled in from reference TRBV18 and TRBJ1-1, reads NAGVMQNPRHLVRRRGQEARLRCSPMKGHSHVYWYRQLPEEGLKFMVYLQKENIIDESGMPKERFSAEFPKEGPSILRIQQVVRGDSAAYFCASSPKQGAEAFFGQGTRLTVV.

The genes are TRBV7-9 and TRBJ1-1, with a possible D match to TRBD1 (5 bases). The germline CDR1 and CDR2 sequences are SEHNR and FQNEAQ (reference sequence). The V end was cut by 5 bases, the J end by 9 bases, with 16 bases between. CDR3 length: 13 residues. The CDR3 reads CASSARTSPKAFF. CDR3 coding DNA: TGTGCCAGCAGCGCCCGGACATCGCCGAAAGCTTTCTTT.

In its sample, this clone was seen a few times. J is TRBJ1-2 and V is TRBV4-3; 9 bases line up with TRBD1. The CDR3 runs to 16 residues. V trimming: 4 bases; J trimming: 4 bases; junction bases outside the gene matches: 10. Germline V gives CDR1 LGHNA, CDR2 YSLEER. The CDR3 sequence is CASSPTTGGDLYGYTF. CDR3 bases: TGCGCCAGCAGCCCCACGACAGGGGGTGACCTCTATGGCTACACCTTC.

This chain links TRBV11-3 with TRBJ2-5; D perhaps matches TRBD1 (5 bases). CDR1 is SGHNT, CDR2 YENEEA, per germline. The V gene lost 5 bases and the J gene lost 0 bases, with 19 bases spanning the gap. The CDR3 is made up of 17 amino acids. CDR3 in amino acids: CASSPRRSTANQETQYF. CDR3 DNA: TGTGCCAGCAGCCCGAGAAGATCGACAGCTAACCAAGAGACCCAGTACTTC.